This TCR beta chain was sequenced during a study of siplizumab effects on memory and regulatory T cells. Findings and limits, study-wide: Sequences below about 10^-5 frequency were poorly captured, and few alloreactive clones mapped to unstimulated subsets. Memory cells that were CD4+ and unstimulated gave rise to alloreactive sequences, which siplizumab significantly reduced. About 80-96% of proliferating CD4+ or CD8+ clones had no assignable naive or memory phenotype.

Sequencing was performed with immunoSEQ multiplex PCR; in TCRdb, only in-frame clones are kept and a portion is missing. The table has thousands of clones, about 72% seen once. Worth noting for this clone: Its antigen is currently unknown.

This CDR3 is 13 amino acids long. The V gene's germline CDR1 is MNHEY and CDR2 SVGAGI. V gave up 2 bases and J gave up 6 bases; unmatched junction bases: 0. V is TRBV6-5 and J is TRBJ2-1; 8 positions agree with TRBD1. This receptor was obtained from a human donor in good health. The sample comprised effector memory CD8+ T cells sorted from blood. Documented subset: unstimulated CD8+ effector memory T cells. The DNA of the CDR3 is TGTGCCAGCAGTTACGACAGGGGCAATGAGCAGTTCTTC. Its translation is CASSYDRGNEQFF.